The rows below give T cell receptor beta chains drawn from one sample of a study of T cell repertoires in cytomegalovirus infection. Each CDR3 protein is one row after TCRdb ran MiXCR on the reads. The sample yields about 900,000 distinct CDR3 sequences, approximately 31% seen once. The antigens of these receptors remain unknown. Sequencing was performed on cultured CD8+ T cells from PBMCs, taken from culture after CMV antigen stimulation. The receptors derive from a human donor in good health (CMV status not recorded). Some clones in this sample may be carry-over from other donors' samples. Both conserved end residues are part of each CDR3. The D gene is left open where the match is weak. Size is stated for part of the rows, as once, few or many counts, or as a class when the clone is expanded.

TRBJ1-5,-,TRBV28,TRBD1,CASSFTGANGNQPQHF,TGTGCCAGCAGTTTCACAGGGGCGAACGGCAATCAGCCCCAGCATTTT
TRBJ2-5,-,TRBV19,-,CASSIRKEGQETQYF,TGTGCCAGTAGTATACGGAAGGAGGGCCAAGAGACCCAGTACTTC
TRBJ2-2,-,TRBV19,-,CASRLIGSRTAVMDTGELFF,TGTGCCAGTAGGTTAATAGGTTCTCGGACAGCCGTAATGGACACCGGGGAGCTGTTTTTT
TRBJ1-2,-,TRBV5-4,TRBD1,CASSLRTGGANNYGYTF,TGTGCCAGCAGCTTGAGGACAGGGGGCGCGAATAACTATGGCTACACCTTC
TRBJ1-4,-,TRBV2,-,CASSRIPSNEKLFF,TGTGCCAGCAGTCGGATACCATCTAATGAAAAACTGTTTTTT
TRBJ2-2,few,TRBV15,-,CATSYREYAGELFF,TGTGCCACCAGCTACCGAGAGTACGCCGGGGAGCTGTTTTTT
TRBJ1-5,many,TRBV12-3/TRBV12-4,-,CASSFGRFPHF,TGTGCCAGCAGTTTCGGACGGTTCCCGCATTTT
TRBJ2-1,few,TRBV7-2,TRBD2,CASSPIERGGPLNYNEQFF,TGTGCCAGCAGCCCGATCGAGCGGGGGGGCCCCCTTAACTACAATGAGCAGTTCTTC
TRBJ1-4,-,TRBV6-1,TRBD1,CANKGQGARGEKLFF,TGTGCCAACAAGGGACAGGGGGCGCGAGGTGAAAAACTGTTTTTT
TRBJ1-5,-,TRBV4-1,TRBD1,CASSQATQGGQPQHF,TGCGCCAGCAGCCAAGCGACACAGGGGGGTCAGCCCCAGCATTTT
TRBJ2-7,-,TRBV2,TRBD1,CASRPRDRPNYEQYF,TGTGCCAGCAGGCCAAGGGACAGGCCTAACTACGAGCAGTACTTC
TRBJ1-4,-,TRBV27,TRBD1,CASSLLGQSNEKLFF,TGTGCCAGCAGCCTGCTGGGACAGAGCAATGAAAAACTGTTTTTT
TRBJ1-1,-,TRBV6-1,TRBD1,CASSEGRHRGNTEAFF,TGTGCCAGCAGTGAAGGCCGACACAGGGGAAACACTGAAGCTTTCTTT
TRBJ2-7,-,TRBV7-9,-,CASSLDKAYEQYF,TGTGCCAGCAGCCTTGATAAGGCGTACGAGCAGTACTTC
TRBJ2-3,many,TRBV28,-,CASSSDSISTDTQYF,TGTGCCAGCAGTTCCGACAGCATTAGCACAGATACGCAGTATTTT
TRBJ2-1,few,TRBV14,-,CASSQRGGRDEQFF,TGTGCCAGCAGCCAGAGGGGGGGGCGCGATGAGCAGTTCTTC
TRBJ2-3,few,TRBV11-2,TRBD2,CASSLDVWRGSTDTQYF,TGTGCCAGCAGCTTAGATGTCTGGCGGGGGAGCACAGATACGCAGTATTTT
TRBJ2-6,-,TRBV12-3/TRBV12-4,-,CANSFSAGFMSGANVLTF,TGTGCCAACAGTTTTTCGGCAGGGTTTATGTCTGGGGCCAACGTCCTGACTTTC
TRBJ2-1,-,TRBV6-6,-,CASSYIRQGSSYNEQFF,TGTGCCAGCAGTTACATACGGCAGGGGAGCTCCTACAATGAGCAGTTCTTC
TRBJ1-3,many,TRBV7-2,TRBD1,CASSLVPGQVFRGNTIYF,TGTGCCAGCAGCTTAGTTCCGGGACAGGTGTTCCGGGGAAACACCATATATTTT
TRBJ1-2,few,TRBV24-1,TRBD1,CATSSGGDYGYTF,TGTGCCACCAGTTCAGGGGGCGACTATGGCTACACCTTC
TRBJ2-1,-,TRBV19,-,CASSTDFTSYNEQFF,TGTGCCAGTAGTACTGACTTTACCAGCTACAATGAGCAGTTCTTC
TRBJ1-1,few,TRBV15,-,CATRRGGGNTEAFF,TGTGCCACCAGGAGAGGGGGGGGAAACACTGAAGCTTTCTTT
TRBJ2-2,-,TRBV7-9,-,CASIDGGTVIPTGELFF,TGTGCCAGCATCGACGGTGGCACAGTGATCCCCACCGGGGAGCTGTTTTTT
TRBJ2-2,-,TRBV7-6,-,CASSHNTGELFF,TGTGCCAGCAGTCATAACACCGGGGAGCTGTTTTTT
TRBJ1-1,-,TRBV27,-,CASSPHLNTEAFF,TGTGCCAGCAGTCCGCACTTGAACACTGAAGCTTTCTTT
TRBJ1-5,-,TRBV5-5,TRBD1,CASRITGGSNQPQHF,TGTGCCAGCAGGATAACAGGGGGTTCAAATCAGCCCCAGCATTTT
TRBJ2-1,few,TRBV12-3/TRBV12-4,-,CASSFDFVGGGAYNEQFF,TGTGCCAGCAGTTTCGATTTCGTCGGGGGTGGCGCCTACAATGAGCAGTTCTTC
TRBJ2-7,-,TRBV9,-,CASSEGDNPYEQYF,TGTGCCAGCAGCGAGGGGGACAATCCCTACGAGCAGTACTTC
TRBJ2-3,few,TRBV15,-,CATSRKGTGDTQYF,TGTGCCACCAGCAGAAAAGGGACGGGGGATACGCAGTATTTT
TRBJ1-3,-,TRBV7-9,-,CASSSTDLSGNTIYF,TGTGCCAGCAGCTCCACGGACCTCTCTGGAAACACCATATATTTT
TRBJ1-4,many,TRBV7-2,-,CASSLARGPNEKLFF,TGTGCCAGCAGCTTAGCTCGGGGGCCTAATGAAAAACTGTTTTTT
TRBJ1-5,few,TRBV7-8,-,CASSLAARGNNQPQHF,TGTGCCAGCAGCTTAGCGGCCAGAGGCAACAATCAGCCCCAGCATTTT
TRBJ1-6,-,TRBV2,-,CASRAVLPLHF,TGTGCCAGCAGGGCGGTCTTACCCCTCCACTTT
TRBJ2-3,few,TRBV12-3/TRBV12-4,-,CASSSHGTPEITDTQYF,TGTGCCAGCAGTTCACACGGGACACCAGAGATCACAGATACGCAGTATTTT
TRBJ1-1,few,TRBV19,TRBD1,CASTPGTGEGSQAFF,TGTGCCAGTACCCCCGGGACAGGAGAAGGGTCCCAAGCTTTCTTT
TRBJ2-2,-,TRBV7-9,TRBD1,CASSHRDRGAGELFF,TGTGCCAGCAGCCACCGGGACAGGGGCGCCGGGGAGCTGTTTTTT
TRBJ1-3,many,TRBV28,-,CASSPMGGRNTIYF,TGTGCCAGCAGCCCAATGGGGGGTCGAAACACCATATATTTT
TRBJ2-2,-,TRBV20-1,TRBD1,CSVTDRANTGELFF,TGCAGTGTCACGGACAGGGCGAACACCGGGGAGCTGTTTTTT
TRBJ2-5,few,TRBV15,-,CATSSMREETQYF,TGTGCCACCAGCAGTATGCGGGAAGAGACCCAGTACTTC
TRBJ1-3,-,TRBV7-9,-,CASSSGRITSGNTIYF,TGTGCCAGCAGCTCCGGACGGATTACTTCTGGAAACACCATATATTTT
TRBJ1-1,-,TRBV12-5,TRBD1,CASKPQGADTEAFF,TGTGCTAGTAAGCCCCAGGGGGCTGACACTGAAGCTTTCTTT
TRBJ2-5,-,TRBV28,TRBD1,CASSLSPLTGGYEETQYF,TGTGCCAGCAGTTTGTCCCCACTAACAGGGGGCTACGAAGAGACCCAGTACTTC
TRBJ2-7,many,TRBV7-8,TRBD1,CASSLPVRGTGRKQYF,TGTGCCAGCAGCTTACCGGTCCGAGGGACAGGCCGCAAGCAGTACTTC
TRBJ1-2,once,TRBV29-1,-,CSVLPKTGELRLNYGYTF,TGCAGCGTTCTCCCGAAAACAGGAGAACTCCGCCTTAACTATGGCTACACCTTC
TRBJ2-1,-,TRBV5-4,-,CASSLGRQEGGYNEQFF,TGTGCCAGCAGCCTGGGGCGACAGGAGGGAGGGTACAATGAGCAGTTCTTC
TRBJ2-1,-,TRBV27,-,CASSLWGREQFF,TGTGCCAGCAGTTTGTGGGGACGGGAGCAGTTCTTC
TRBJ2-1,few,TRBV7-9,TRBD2,CASSATSGGIDEQFF,TGTGCCAGCAGCGCAACTAGCGGGGGAATCGATGAGCAGTTCTTC
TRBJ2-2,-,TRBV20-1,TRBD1,CSAKSGTGSPGELFF,TGCAGTGCGAAATCCGGGACAGGGTCCCCCGGGGAGCTGTTTTTT
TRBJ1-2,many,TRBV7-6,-,CASSLRGRALGGYTF,TGTGCCAGCAGCTTACGGGGCAGAGCTTTGGGCGGCTACACCTTC
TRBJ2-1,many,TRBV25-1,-,CATFGGGSYNEQFF,TGTGCCACTTTTGGTGGGGGGTCATACAATGAGCAGTTCTTC
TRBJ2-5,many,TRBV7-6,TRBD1,CASSPGTAPAYGTQYF,TGTGCCAGCAGCCCCGGGACAGCCCCGGCATATGGGACCCAGTACTTC
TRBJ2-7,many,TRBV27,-,CASSSDHSLKYEQYF,TGTGCCAGCAGTTCAGACCACAGTTTGAAGTACGAGCAGTACTTC
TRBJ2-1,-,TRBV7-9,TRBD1,CASSHTGGSEQFF,TGTGCCAGCAGCCATACAGGGGGAAGTGAGCAGTTCTTC